These 4 T cell receptor beta chains share one sample of origin, sequenced in a study of shared clonotypes between healthy human individuals. The table came from immunoSEQ multiplex PCR; TCRdb's copy has only in-frame clones and leaves some out. The data hold roughly 2.5 million clones, with around nine tenths observed a single time. The sample was naive CD4+ T cells sorted from blood. Subset defined: CD45RA+ positively selected. Receptors originate from a man between 18 and 29 years old in good health.

In regard to this clone: Other DNA sequences in this specimen translate into the identical CDR3. The V gene is TRBV30, the J gene TRBJ2-1; no reliable D call. CDR3 size: 15 residues. With 0 bases removed from V and 3 bases from J, the gap between germline ends came to 12 bases. Germline V lookup: CDR1 GTSNPN, CDR2 SVGIG (reference sequence). The CDR3 DNA reads TGTGCCTGGAGTGTTGAGGCCAGATACTACAATGAGCAGTTCTTC. Protein: CAWSVEARYYNEQFF.

The chain recombines TRBV12-5 with TRBJ2-3; no definite D call. Germline CDR1 and CDR2: LGHNT and FRNRAP. This CDR3 contains 16 residues. Trimming removed 0 bases at V and 0 bases at J, with 10 bases between. CDR3 residues: CASGLVVVPSTDTQYF. The DNA for the CDR3 is TGTGCTAGTGGTTTGGTAGTGGTACCTAGCACAGATACGCAGTATTTT.

This clone showed up just once. The V call is TRBV10-3, the J call TRBJ1-5, with 7 bases fitting TRBD1. Looked up from germline, CDR1 is ENHRY and CDR2 is SYGVKD. The CDR3 contains 13 residues. V lost 2 bases to trimming and J lost 9 bases; unmatched junction nucleotides: 4. CDR3: CAISERQGGPQHF. The CDR3 DNA is TGTGCCATCAGTGAGCGGCAGGGGGGGCCCCAGCATTTT.

For this clone: The same CDR3 arises from other DNA sequences in this sample as well. CDR3 coding DNA: TGTGCCAGCAGTCAAGGACTAGCGGGGGAGCAGTACTTC. This gives the protein CASSQGLAGEQYF. This chain uses TRBV6-5 with TRBJ2-7, with 12 positions matching TRBD2. Germline CDR1 MNHEY, CDR2 SVGAGI. V was pared by 5 bases and J by 7 bases, with 3 bases of the junction left unmatched. This CDR3 is built from 13 residues.